The sequence of this T cell receptor beta chain was determined in a study of OX40 agonist ivuxolimab in advanced cancers. Turning to the overall study: The costimulatory receptor OX40 (CD134) was targeted by ivuxolimab, a fully human IgG2 agonistic monoclonal antibody. Intravenous ivuxolimab was administered to patients every 2 weeks at six dose levels: 0.01, 0.1, 0.3, 1.5, 3 and 10 mg/kg. Among the 52 dose-escalation patients, about 19 had hepatocellular carcinoma, some 15 melanoma, 9 renal cell carcinoma and 9 head and neck cancer. A male proportion of 82.7% and a mean age of 60 years, ranging from roughly 23 to 90, were recorded for the dose-escalation cohort. Prior anti-PD-1, anti-PD-L1 or anti-CTLA-4 therapy was permitted, and approximately 40% of dose-escalation patients had received checkpoint inhibitors. Three dose-escalation patients achieved partial responses, one with hepatocellular carcinoma and two with cutaneous melanoma. Peripheral TCRbeta sequencing aimed to test whether ivuxolimab altered TCR sequence diversity and caused clonal T-cell expansion. The paper covers the monotherapy dose-escalation part of the phase I ivuxolimab trial, which included N ≈ 57 patients. The paper's findings and limits, for the study overall: The antigen specificity of the clonally expanded peripheral T cells was not determined. At doses of 0.1 to 3.0 mg/kg, clonal expansion of both CD4+ and CD8+ blood T cells was observed from baseline to week 6. Low levels of normalized T-cell clonal expansion were also seen in some patients who did not respond. On average, CD8+ T cells showed more expanded clones than CD4+ T cells after ivuxolimab. In partial responders in the 0.1-3.0 mg/kg groups, normalized peripheral clonal expansion was found to be among the lowest, especially among CD8+ T cells.

Genomic DNA was extracted from sorted cells for sequencing of the TCRbeta CDR3 region. The immunoSEQ Assay was used for sequencing of TCRbeta CDR3 regions. Not all clones reach the TCRdb copy of this immuneACCESS table, which keeps in-frame sequences only. Checked studies attribute under half of the gap to unresolved V genes and leave the rest unexplained. The table for this sample lists tens of thousands of clones; approximately 80% of them were counted only once. The ten largest clones take up approximately 1.8% of the sample. Patients with autoimmune disease history or receiving systemic immunosuppression were excluded from the trial. Peripheral blood for TCR sequencing was collected from all dose cohorts at baseline, on cycle 4 day 1, and on cycle 7 day 1. Samples were obtained from an open-label, multicenter, first-in-human phase I dose-escalation trial of ivuxolimab. Adults with locally advanced or metastatic head and neck squamous cell, hepatocellular, melanoma or renal cell carcinoma were enrolled in the trial. CD4+ and CD8+ T cells were sorted separately from peripheral blood before TCR sequencing.

Worth noting for this clone: What this receptor recognizes is not known. Base qualities were left out, and no much larger clone turns up one base away.

From the germline V gene, CDR1 is SGDLS and CDR2 is YYNGEE. The CDR3 starts with the cysteine, ends with the phenylalanine, and has 15 residues. The DNA shown is the 45-base CDR3, in frame from base 1. Between the V and J ends, shortened by 3 bases and 7 bases respectively, the junction contains 16 bases. This specimen consisted of CD4+ or CD8+ T cells sorted from blood, obtained in a trial of the OX40 agonist ivuxolimab. The rearranged chain carries TRBV9 and TRBJ2-2; TRBD2 is a possible D gene, resting on 6 matching bases. This TCR was recovered from an adult with an advanced solid tumor such as melanoma, head and neck, liver or kidney cancer. CDR3 protein: CASSAGLAAGGELFF. The nucleotides are TGTGCCAGCAGCGCGGGACTGGCGGCCGGCGGGGAGCTGTTTTTT.